The sequence of this TCR beta chain was determined in a study of T cell repertoires in cytomegalovirus infection. About the study: CMV infection and matching HLA type were both indicated by public TCR beta signatures. Overall study findings and caveats: Across the ex vivo response, the dominant clonotypes were HLA-C-restricted CMV-specific TCR beta clonotypes. Carriers of CMV plus the relevant HLA were identified by cumulative public TCR beta family frequency.

TCRdb re-called the reads through MiXCR, storing one row per CDR3 protein. The sample holds roughly 150,000 distinct CDR3 sequences; 20% to 25% are singletons and the top ten take roughly 11%. Germline V CDR1 and CDR2: SGHVS, FQNEAQ. This CDR3 is 11 amino acids long. V was trimmed by 1 base and J by 12 bases, leaving 9 bases between them. This clonotype was counted a few times. Its antigen is as yet unknown. This may be a read error: a much more frequent sequence differs by one nucleotide. This TCR came from a human donor in good health (CMV status not recorded). Some clones in this sample may be carry-over from other donors' samples. The source material was PBMCs. This chain links TRBV7-8 with TRBJ1-1; D not certain. In DNA form, the CDR3 reads TGTGCCAGCAGCTTAGGTGTCTTGCCTTTCTTT. Translation gives CASSLGVLPFF.